This T cell receptor (beta chain) comes out of a study of CD8 T cells in ankylosing spondylitis. Study-level results: Clones linked with disease were CD8+ and fairly uncommon in the peripheral blood. Researchers reportedly found disease-linked clones significantly enriched in matched ankylosing spondylitis synovial fluid. Previous work reported some of these motif variants in the synovial fluid and blood of reactive arthritis. A TCR beta motif of fewer than 10 highly homologous variants seemed to mark ankylosing spondylitis blood.

Quantitative 5'-RACE with molecular barcodes was used to make the TCR beta libraries. TCRdb re-called the 5' RACE reads through MiXCR, storing one row per CDR3 protein. The sample carries about 480,000 distinct CDR3 sequences, approximately 17% recorded once. This clonotype turned up a few times. Antigen: not known. The ends lost 1 base at V and 6 bases at J; junction bases unmatched: 14. The germline gives CDR1 LGHNA, CDR2 YNFKEQ. There are 18 residues in the CDR3. The source material was blood, either unsorted or a sorted T cell fraction (not recorded which). The sequence was collected from a male donor with ankylosing spondylitis. The chain employs TRBV4-2 and TRBJ2-3, with 9 bases matching TRBD2. The DNA of the CDR3 is TGTGCCAGCAGCCAAGTGGTATCTAGCGGGGAGAGCATGGATACGCAGTATTTT. Its protein is CASSQVVSSGESMDTQYF.